These 10 T cell receptor beta chains share one sample of origin, sequenced in a study of T cells in Graves' hyperthyroidism and ophthalmopathy. Using RNA transcripts as the source, TCR beta CDR3 regions were amplified. The study used the HTBI primer set for a first-round RT-PCR of the TCR CDR3. MiXCR was run by TCRdb on the multiplex PCR reads, yielding one entry per CDR3 protein. Of more than 500,000 distinct CDR3 sequences detected, roughly 14% appear once; the ten largest clones hold about 3.9%. Source material: blood. Receptor source: a woman aged 40 to 50 with Graves' ophthalmopathy.

A few counts support this clonotype. The CDR3 nucleotides are TGCAGCGTTGGGGAAACCTATAATTCACCCCTCCACTTT. Translated, it gives CSVGETYNSPLHF. The J gene is TRBJ1-6, the V gene TRBV29-1; D uncertain. Trimming left V 4 bases short and J 2 bases short, with 6 bases between. Germline CDR1 SQVTM, CDR2 ANQGSEA. CDR3 size: 13 residues.

This clonotype was recorded many times. V is TRBV7-9 and J is TRBJ2-5, with D perhaps matching TRBD1 (5 bases). CDR1 is SEHNR, CDR2 FQNEAQ, per germline (reference sequence). Trimming stripped 4 bases from V and 0 bases from J, with 9 bases between. The CDR3 is made up of 14 amino acids. CDR3 DNA sequence: TGTGCCAGCAGCTCCGACAGCTACCAAGAGACCCAGTACTTC. Amino acids: CASSSDSYQETQYF. The entire variable domain, with the rest obtained from reference TRBV7-9 and TRBJ2-5, is as follows: DTGVSQNPRHKITKRGQNVTFRCDPISEHNRLYWYRQTLGQGPEFLTYFQNEAQLEKSRLLSDRFSAERPKGSFSTLEIQRTEQGDSAMYLCASSSDSYQETQYFGPGTRLLVL.

Ten or more counts support this clonotype. A much bigger clone sits one base away, suggesting this may be a read error. The J gene is TRBJ1-1, the V gene TRBV2, with D unclear. The CDR3 has 13 residues. The germline V gene has CDR1 SNHLY and CDR2 FYNNEI. Deletions cut 6 bases from V and 1 base from J, with 9 bases between. CDR3 residues: CASREQWNTEAFF. In DNA form, the CDR3 reads TGTGCCAGCAGAGAACAGTGGAACACTGAAGCTTTCTTT.

The chain is built from TRBV20-1 and TRBJ2-5; TRBD2 is a possible D gene (5 bases). There are 13 residues in the CDR3. Per germline, CDR1 DFQATT and CDR2 SNEGSKA (reference sequence). V was pared by 3 bases and J by 5 bases, with 13 bases between. The CDR3 DNA sequence: TGCAGTGCTAGTGTCTGGGAGAGGGAGACCCAGTACTTC. Its translation is CSASVWERETQYF.

The chain employs TRBV6-5 and TRBJ2-4; D gene ambiguous. Trimming took off 0 bases at V and 8 bases at J, with 11 bases between the two ends. The CDR3 extends over 14 amino acids. Per the germline V gene, CDR1 is MNHEY and CDR2 is SVGAGI. CDR3: CASSYSRSWDIQYF. In DNA, the CDR3 is TGTGCCAGCAGTTACTCGAGGAGTTGGGACATTCAGTACTTC.

This clonotype was counted a few times. A read error may be the cause here, since a much bigger clone is one base away. J is TRBJ2-5 and V is TRBV28, with 8 bases lining up with TRBD2. The CDR3 length is 14 residues. From germline, CDR1 is MDHEN and CDR2 SYDVKM. CDR3 protein: CASGFWLAGETQYF. The CDR3 coding sequence is TGTGCCAGCGGTTTCTGGCTAGCGGGAGAGACCCAGTACTTC.

This clonotype was observed at least ten times. The genes are TRBV28 and TRBJ2-5; 7 positions agree with TRBD2. The trim removed 5 bases at V and 6 bases at J, leaving 9 bases unmatched. CDR3 length equals 14 residues. Germline values: CDR1 MDHEN, CDR2 SYDVKM. CDR3 sequence (DNA): TGTGCCAGCAGTCGACTAGCACCCGAGCAGACCCAGTACTTC. Its translation: CASSRLAPEQTQYF.

This clonotype was seen ten or more times. The V gene is TRBV10-3, the J gene TRBJ1-4; D gene uncertain. V was pared by 2 bases and J by 8 bases, with 18 bases between. From germline, CDR1 is ENHRY and CDR2 SYGVKD. The CDR3 has 16 amino acids. The CDR3 DNA follows: TGTGCCATCAGTGAGGGGTCCGCAGGCGATGGCGAAAAACTGTTTTTT. Encoded protein: CAISEGSAGDGEKLFF.

The chain is built from TRBV6-5 and TRBJ1-5; D not certain. The CDR3 is 15 amino acids. Trimming stripped 4 bases from V and 1 base from J, with 11 bases between. The germline V gene has CDR1 MNHEY and CDR2 SVGAGI. For the CDR3, the DNA is TGTGCCAGCAGTTCGAATAGGGCGAGCAATCAGCCCCAGCATTTT. Residues: CASSSNRASNQPQHF.

This clonotype was seen repeatedly, ten times or more. A clone one base away is much larger, so this may be a read error. This rearrangement joins TRBV12-3 or TRBV12-4 to TRBJ2-5, with D hard to call. V lost 5 bases and J 6 bases, leaving 19 bases between the germline ends. The CDR3 covers 15 residues. CDR3 sequence reads: CASSPGQAGLQTQYF. CDR3 nucleotides: TGTGCCAGCAGTCCCGGTCAGGCTGGCCTCCAGACCCAGTACTTC.